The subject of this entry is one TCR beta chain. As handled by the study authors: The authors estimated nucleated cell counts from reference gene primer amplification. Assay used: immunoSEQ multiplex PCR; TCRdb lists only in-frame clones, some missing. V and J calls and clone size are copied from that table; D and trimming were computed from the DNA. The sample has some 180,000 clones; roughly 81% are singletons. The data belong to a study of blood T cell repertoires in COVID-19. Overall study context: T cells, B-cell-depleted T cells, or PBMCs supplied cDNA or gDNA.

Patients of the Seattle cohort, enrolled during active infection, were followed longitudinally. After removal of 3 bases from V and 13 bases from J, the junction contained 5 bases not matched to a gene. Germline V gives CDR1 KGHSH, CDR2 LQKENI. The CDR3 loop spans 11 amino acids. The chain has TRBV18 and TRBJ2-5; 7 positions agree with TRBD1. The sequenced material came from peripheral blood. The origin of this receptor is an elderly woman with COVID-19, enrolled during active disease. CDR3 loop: CASSPGQATYF. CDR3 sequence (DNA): TGTGCCAGCTCACCCGGACAGGCCACGTACTTC.